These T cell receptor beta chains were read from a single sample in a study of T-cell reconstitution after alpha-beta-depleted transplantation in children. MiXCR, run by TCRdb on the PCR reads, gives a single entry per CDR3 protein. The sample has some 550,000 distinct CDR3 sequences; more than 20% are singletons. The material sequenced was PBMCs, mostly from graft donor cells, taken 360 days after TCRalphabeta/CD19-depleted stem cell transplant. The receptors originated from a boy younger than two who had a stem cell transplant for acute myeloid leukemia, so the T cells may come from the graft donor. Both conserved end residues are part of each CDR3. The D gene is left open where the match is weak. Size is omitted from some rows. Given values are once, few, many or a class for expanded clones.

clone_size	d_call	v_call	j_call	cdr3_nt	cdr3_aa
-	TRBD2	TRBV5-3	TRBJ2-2	TGTGCCATGAGCTCCGGTCTGGCTAGCGGTTTCGCCGGGGAGCTGTTTTTT	CAMSSGLASGFAGELFF
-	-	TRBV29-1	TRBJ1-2	TGCAGCGCTGGACTCGGTTATGGCTACACCTTC	CSAGLGYGYTF
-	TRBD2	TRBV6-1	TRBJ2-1	TGTGCCAGCAGTGACCAGCCGGGACTAGCGGGCCATGAGCAGTTCTTC	CASSDQPGLAGHEQFF
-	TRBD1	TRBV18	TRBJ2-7	TGTGCCAGCTCACCCGATGAGACGGGGACAGGGTACGAGCAGTACTTC	CASSPDETGTGYEQYF
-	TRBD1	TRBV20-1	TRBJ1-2	TGCAGTGCTAGCCGTGGACAGGACGGGAATGGCTACACCTTC	CSASRGQDGNGYTF
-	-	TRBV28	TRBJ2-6	TGTGCCAGCAGCCCGTCCCGGGACATCTCTGGGGCCAACGTCCTGACTTTC	CASSPSRDISGANVLTF
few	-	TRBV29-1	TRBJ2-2	TGCAGCGCCCAACCCCAGGCGGCGAACACCGGGGAGCTGTTTTTT	CSAQPQAANTGELFF
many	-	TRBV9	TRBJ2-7	TGTGCCAGCAGCGTAGAGGTAGAATACGAGCAGTACTTC	CASSVEVEYEQYF
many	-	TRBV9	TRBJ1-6	TGTGCCAGCAGCGGCTGGGACGGGAATTCACCCCTCCACTTT	CASSGWDGNSPLHF
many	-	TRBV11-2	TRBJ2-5	TGTGCCAGCAGCATATACCACGGACGGACGCCCGACGAGACCCAGTACTTC	CASSIYHGRTPDETQYF
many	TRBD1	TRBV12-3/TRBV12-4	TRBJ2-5	TGTGCCAGCAGTTGGAAGGGGGCGGAGACCCAGTACTTC	CASSWKGAETQYF
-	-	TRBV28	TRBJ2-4	TGTGCCAGCAGTTATCAGGATCTAGCCAAAAACATTCAGTACTTC	CASSYQDLAKNIQYF
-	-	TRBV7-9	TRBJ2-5	TGTGCCAGCAGCTTAGCTCGACCTAGCGAAGAGACCCAGTACTTC	CASSLARPSEETQYF
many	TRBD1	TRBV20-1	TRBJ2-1	TGCAGTGCTTTGAAACAGGGGGCTAGCTCCTACAATGAGCAGTTCTTC	CSALKQGASSYNEQFF
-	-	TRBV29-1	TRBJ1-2	TGCAGCGTTGTGGAGGAGGCTAACTATGGCTACACCTTC	CSVVEEANYGYTF
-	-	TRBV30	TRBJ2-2	TGTGCCTGGAGTGTATCGACAGACGCCGGGGAGCTGTTTTTT	CAWSVSTDAGELFF
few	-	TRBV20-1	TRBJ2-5	TGCAGTGCTAAGGTTTCGGACTACCGAGACCAAGAGACCCAGTACTTC	CSAKVSDYRDQETQYF
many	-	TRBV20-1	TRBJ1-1	TGCAGTGCTAGAGTTGGGGCGAACACTGAAGCTTTCTTT	CSARVGANTEAFF
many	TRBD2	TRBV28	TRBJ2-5	TGTGCCAGCATCCCCGCGGGACTAGCGACCCCCGGGACCCAGTACTTC	CASIPAGLATPGTQYF
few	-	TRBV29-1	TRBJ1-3	TGCAGCGTTGGGGGGACCGGCGGTGGAAACACCATATATTTT	CSVGGTGGGNTIYF
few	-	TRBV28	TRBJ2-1	TGTGCCAGCAGTCTGGGGACAAGGGAGCAGTTCTTC	CASSLGTREQFF
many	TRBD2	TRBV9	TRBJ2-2	TGTGCCAGCAGCGTTTCAGGGACTACCATCACCGGGGAGCTGTTTTTT	CASSVSGTTITGELFF
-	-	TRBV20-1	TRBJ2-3	TGCAGTGCTTATTCGAAAGGCTACCTAAGCACAGATACGCAGTATTTT	CSAYSKGYLSTDTQYF
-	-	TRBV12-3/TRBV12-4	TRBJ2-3	TGTGCCAGCAGTTTGTGGAATCCAGACACAGATACGCCGTATTTT	CASSLWNPDTDTPYF
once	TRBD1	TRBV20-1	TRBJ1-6	TGCAGTGCTAGGGGAGGACAGGCTTATAATTCACCCCTCCACTTT	CSARGGQAYNSPLHF
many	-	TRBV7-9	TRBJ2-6	TGTGCCAGCCGTGGGCTCTCTGGGGCCAACGTCCTGACTTTC	CASRGLSGANVLTF
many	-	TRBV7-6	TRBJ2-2	TGTGCCAGCAGCCCAAGACAGGGAGGGACCGGGGAGCTGTTTTTT	CASSPRQGGTGELFF
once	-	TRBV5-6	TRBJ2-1	TGTGCCAGCAGCTTGGATCCAGGGATGGATGAGCAGTTCTTC	CASSLDPGMDEQFF
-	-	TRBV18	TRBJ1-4	TGTGCCAGCTCACCACGGGCGGCACGGGACGAAAAACTGTTTTTT	CASSPRAARDEKLFF
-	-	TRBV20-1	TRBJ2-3	TGCAGTGCTAGACGCCCCATGGGGTCCGATACGCAGTATTTT	CSARRPMGSDTQYF
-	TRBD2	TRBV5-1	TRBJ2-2	TGCGCCAGCAGCCAGGAGAGAGCGGGAAACACCGGGGAGCTGTTTTTT	CASSQERAGNTGELFF
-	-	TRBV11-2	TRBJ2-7	TGTGCCAGCAGCTTGGGGGAGGCCTACGAGCAGTACTTC	CASSLGEAYEQYF
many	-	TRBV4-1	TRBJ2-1	TGCGCCAGCAGCCGAGAGGAGCAGGGATGGGAGCAGTTCTTC	CASSREEQGWEQFF
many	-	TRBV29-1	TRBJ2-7	TGCAGCGTTGCTATCCGGACAGTGACCCCTTTCTCCTACGAGCAGTACTTC	CSVAIRTVTPFSYEQYF
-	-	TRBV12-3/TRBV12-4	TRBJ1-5	TGTGCCAGCAGTTTAGAGCGGGATAGTCGCCAGCCCCAGCATTTT	CASSLERDSRQPQHF
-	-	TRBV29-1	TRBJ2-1	TGCAGCGCCCCCGGGCCCGGGGGCAATGAGCAGTTCTTC	CSAPGPGGNEQFF
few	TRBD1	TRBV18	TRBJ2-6	TGTGCCAGCTCACGGACAGGGGTAGGCTCTGGGGCCAACGTCCTGACTTTC	CASSRTGVGSGANVLTF
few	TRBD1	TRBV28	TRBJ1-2	TGTGCCAGTACCAAAACAGGGGTGGCCTATGGCTACACCTTC	CASTKTGVAYGYTF
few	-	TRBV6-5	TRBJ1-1	TGTGCCAGCAGTTACGACAAGCTTTCAGAAGCTTTCTTT	CASSYDKLSEAFF
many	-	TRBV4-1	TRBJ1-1	TGCGCCAGCAGCCAAGCGCAGGGGCGCACTGAAGCTTTCTTT	CASSQAQGRTEAFF
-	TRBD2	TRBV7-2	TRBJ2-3	TGTGCCAGCAGCTCCGAAAGGCATGCTAGCGGACAGTATTTT	CASSSERHASGQYF
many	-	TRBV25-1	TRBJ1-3	TGTGCCAGCAGGGGGAGCTACTCTGGAAACACCATATATTTT	CASRGSYSGNTIYF
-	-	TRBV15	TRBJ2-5	TGTGCCACCAGCCAAATAACGCGGGGCAGGGTTCATGAGACCCAGTACTTC	CATSQITRGRVHETQYF